The 15 T cell receptor beta chains below were found in one sample sequenced in a study of cytomegalovirus exposure and HLA in healthy donors. In the PCR, 60 Vbeta and 13 Jbeta primers were used. The protocol was immunoSEQ multiplex PCR, while the TCRdb copy is restricted to in-frame clones and leaves out a portion. Of a few hundred thousand clones in the sample, roughly 80% were seen once. Source material: PBMCs. The receptors were gathered from a man younger than 45 in good health and CMV-seronegative.

This chain uses TRBV5-8 with TRBJ1-5; 9 bases are a match to TRBD1. Per germline, CDR1 SGHTS and CDR2 YDEGEE. After removal of 2 bases from V and 0 bases from J, the junction contained 3 bases not matched to a gene. The CDR3 totals 16 residues. The CDR3 coding sequence is TGTGCCAGCAGCTTAGGGACAGGGTATAGCAATCAGCCCCAGCATTTT. It yields the protein CASSLGTGYSNQPQHF.

V is TRBV7-6 and J is TRBJ1-1; possibly TRBD1 for D (6 bases). Germline V gives CDR1 SGHVS, CDR2 FNYEAQ. Trimming stripped 4 bases from V and 2 bases from J, with 11 bases between. The CDR3 length is 14 residues. CDR3 residues: CASSSVGGNTEAFF. The CDR3 bases are TGTGCCAGCAGCTCCGTTGGGGGCAACACTGAAGCTTTCTTT.

The rearrangement uses TRBV6-5 and TRBJ2-7, with D possibly being TRBD2 (6 bases). The V gene lost 0 bases and the J gene lost 3 bases, with 12 bases spanning the gap. Germline CDR1 and CDR2: MNHEY and SVGAGI. The CDR3 consists of 15 residues. The CDR3 reads CASSYSRLGGYEQYF. The CDR3 nucleotides read TGTGCCAGCAGTTACTCGAGACTGGGGGGCTACGAGCAGTACTTC.

The genes are TRBV7-3 and TRBJ2-3, with a tentative D call TRBD2 (6 bases). CDR3 length equals 15 residues. Germline loops: CDR1 SGHTA, CDR2 FQGTGA. Trimming left V 1 base short and J 4 bases short, with 12 bases between. The CDR3 here is CASSLKAGIADTQYF. DNA for the CDR3: TGTGCCAGCAGCTTAAAGGCGGGAATCGCAGATACGCAGTATTTT.

The genes are TRBV5-1 and TRBJ2-2, with 7 bases aligning to TRBD1. The junction had 4 bases not matched to a gene; V was cut back by 6 bases and J by 2 bases. From germline, CDR1 is SGHRS and CDR2 YFSETQ. The CDR3 runs to 14 residues. The CDR3 is CASNRDRNTGELFF. DNA for the CDR3: TGCGCCAGCAACCGGGACAGAAACACCGGGGAGCTGTTTTTT. The full variable domain, its missing parts supplied by reference TRBV5-1 and TRBJ2-2, is KAGVTQTPRYLIKTRGQQVTLSCSPISGHRSVSWYQQTPGQGLQFLFEYFSETQRNKGNFPGRFSGRQFSNSRSEMNVSTLELGDSALYLCASNRDRNTGELFFGEGSRLTVL.

The rearrangement links TRBV6-5 to TRBJ1-1; the D gene is possibly TRBD1 (5 bases). CDR1 and CDR2 (germline): MNHEY, SVGAGI. CDR3 size: 13 residues. Trimming shortened V by 5 bases and J by 5 bases, and 12 bases separated the two germline ends. The CDR3 coding sequence is TGTGCCAGCAGTCGAAACGGGGGGACTGAAGCTTTCTTT. Its protein is CASSRNGGTEAFF.

The chain uses TRBV10-3 and TRBJ2-1; 8 bases align to TRBD2. The V segment lost 7 bases and the J segment 3 bases; nucleotides outside the gene matches: 8. The CDR3 runs to 15 residues. Germline V gene sequence: CDR1 ENHRY, CDR2 SYGVKD. The CDR3 loop reads CAIKGSGGNYNEQFF. CDR3 coding DNA: TGTGCCATCAAGGGGAGCGGGGGCAACTACAATGAGCAGTTCTTC.

CDR3 coding DNA: TGTGCCAGCTCACCCTTAGACGGGACAGGGAGTACTGAAGCTTTCTTT. Its translation: CASSPLDGTGSTEAFF. The chain combines TRBV18 with TRBJ1-1; 9 bases agree with TRBD1. The junction had 10 bases not matched to a gene; V was cut back by 3 bases and J by 5 bases. This CDR3 comprises 16 residues. CDR1 is KGHSH and CDR2 is LQKENI in the germline V gene.

V and J are TRBV15 and TRBJ2-7, with no clear D. Trimming shortened V by 0 bases and J by 4 bases, and 10 bases separated the two germline ends. The CDR3 length is 14 residues. Germline CDR1 is LNHNV and CDR2 is YYDKDF (reference sequence). CDR3 DNA: TGTGCCACCAGCAGAGATCTGGCCCCTTACGAGCAGTACTTC. As protein: CATSRDLAPYEQYF.

V gene TRBV5-6 combines with J gene TRBJ2-1; 8 positions match TRBD2. Unmatched junction bases numbered 11, after V lost 2 bases and J lost 7 bases. Germline V gene sequence: CDR1 SGHDT, CDR2 YYEEEE. The CDR3 totals 16 residues. CDR3 protein: CASSFKPGLVMNEQFF. The CDR3 region has the DNA TGTGCCAGCAGCTTTAAACCGGGACTAGTTATGAATGAGCAGTTCTTC. Variable domain in full (rest from reference TRBV5-6 and TRBJ2-1): DAGVTQSPTHLIKTRGQQVTLRCSPKSGHDTVSWYQQALGQGPQFIFQYYEEEERQRGNFPDRFSGHQFPNYSSELNVNALLLGDSALYLCASSFKPGLVMNEQFFGPGTRLTVL.

The chain is built from TRBV6-5 and TRBJ1-1; D is undetermined. This CDR3 comprises 14 residues. Between the trimmed V and J ends, which lost 0 bases and 3 bases, there was a span of 8 bases. Looked up from germline, CDR1 is MNHEY and CDR2 is SVGAGI. Here the CDR3 reads CASSYSYGDTEAFF. CDR3 coding DNA: TGTGCCAGCAGTTACTCTTACGGGGACACTGAAGCTTTCTTT.

The chain links TRBV4-1 to TRBJ1-2; no clear D. The germline V gene has CDR1 MGHRA and CDR2 YSYEKL. The CDR3 has 12 amino acids. V dropped 0 bases and J dropped 8 bases, with 7 bases sitting between them. CDR3 loop: CASSQDANGYTF. Here the CDR3 DNA reads TGCGCCAGCAGCCAAGATGCGAACGGCTACACCTTC.

The genes are TRBV7-2 and TRBJ1-5; no firm D call. The V gene lost 3 bases and the J gene lost 7 bases, with 10 bases spanning the gap. The germline V gene has CDR1 SGHTA and CDR2 FQGNSA. This CDR3 contains 13 residues. CDR3 in amino acids: CASSLGPAQPQHF. CDR3 nucleotides: TGTGCCAGCAGCTTGGGCCCGGCCCAGCCCCAGCATTTT.

V gene TRBV27 combines with J gene TRBJ2-1; D is undetermined. Deletions cut 5 bases from V and 8 bases from J, with 16 bases between. The CDR3 spans 14 residues. The V gene's germline CDR1 is MNHEY and CDR2 SMNVEV (reference sequence). Here the CDR3 reads CASSPPQRWDEQFF. The CDR3 bases are TGTGCCAGCAGTCCTCCCCAGAGGTGGGATGAGCAGTTCTTC.

The rearrangement links TRBV23-1 to TRBJ1-6; D gene uncertain. TRBV23-1 is recorded as an ORF, its role being uncertain. V was shortened by 10 bases and J by 2 bases, with 12 bases between the two germline ends. The CDR3 runs to 14 residues. The CDR3 here is CATPGLPYNSPLHF. The CDR3, as DNA: TGCGCCACCCCAGGTCTTCCCTATAATTCACCCCTCCACTTT.